The clone carrying this T cell receptor (beta chain) has ten or more counts. RNA transcripts provided the source from which TCR beta CDR3 regions were amplified. The study used the HTBI primer set for a first-round RT-PCR of the TCR CDR3. A single record per CDR3 protein comes from TCRdb applying MiXCR to the multiplex PCR reads. The top ten clones hold about 31% of a sample with more than 500,000 distinct CDR3 sequences, 16% of them seen once. The data derive from a study of T cells in Graves' hyperthyroidism and ophthalmopathy. The CDR3 totals 16 residues. Trimming cost V 7 bases and J 0 bases, with 19 bases left between them. CDR1 is MDHEN and CDR2 is SYDVKM in the germline V gene.

The TCR originated in a woman in her 30s with Graves' ophthalmopathy. V is TRBV28 and J is TRBJ2-7; D is perhaps TRBD2 (5 bases). The specimen sequenced was blood. In DNA, the CDR3 is TGTGCCAGCAATCCTGGCGGGCGTTTTTTCTCCTACGAGCAGTACTTC. Translation: CASNPGGRFFSYEQYF. The whole variable domain, filled in from reference TRBV28 and TRBJ2-7, reads DVKVTQSSRYLVKRTGEKVFLECVQDMDHENMFWYRQDPGLGLRLIYFSYDVKMKEKGDIPEGYSVSREKKERFSLILESASTNQTSMYLCASNPGGRFFSYEQYFGPGTRLTVT.